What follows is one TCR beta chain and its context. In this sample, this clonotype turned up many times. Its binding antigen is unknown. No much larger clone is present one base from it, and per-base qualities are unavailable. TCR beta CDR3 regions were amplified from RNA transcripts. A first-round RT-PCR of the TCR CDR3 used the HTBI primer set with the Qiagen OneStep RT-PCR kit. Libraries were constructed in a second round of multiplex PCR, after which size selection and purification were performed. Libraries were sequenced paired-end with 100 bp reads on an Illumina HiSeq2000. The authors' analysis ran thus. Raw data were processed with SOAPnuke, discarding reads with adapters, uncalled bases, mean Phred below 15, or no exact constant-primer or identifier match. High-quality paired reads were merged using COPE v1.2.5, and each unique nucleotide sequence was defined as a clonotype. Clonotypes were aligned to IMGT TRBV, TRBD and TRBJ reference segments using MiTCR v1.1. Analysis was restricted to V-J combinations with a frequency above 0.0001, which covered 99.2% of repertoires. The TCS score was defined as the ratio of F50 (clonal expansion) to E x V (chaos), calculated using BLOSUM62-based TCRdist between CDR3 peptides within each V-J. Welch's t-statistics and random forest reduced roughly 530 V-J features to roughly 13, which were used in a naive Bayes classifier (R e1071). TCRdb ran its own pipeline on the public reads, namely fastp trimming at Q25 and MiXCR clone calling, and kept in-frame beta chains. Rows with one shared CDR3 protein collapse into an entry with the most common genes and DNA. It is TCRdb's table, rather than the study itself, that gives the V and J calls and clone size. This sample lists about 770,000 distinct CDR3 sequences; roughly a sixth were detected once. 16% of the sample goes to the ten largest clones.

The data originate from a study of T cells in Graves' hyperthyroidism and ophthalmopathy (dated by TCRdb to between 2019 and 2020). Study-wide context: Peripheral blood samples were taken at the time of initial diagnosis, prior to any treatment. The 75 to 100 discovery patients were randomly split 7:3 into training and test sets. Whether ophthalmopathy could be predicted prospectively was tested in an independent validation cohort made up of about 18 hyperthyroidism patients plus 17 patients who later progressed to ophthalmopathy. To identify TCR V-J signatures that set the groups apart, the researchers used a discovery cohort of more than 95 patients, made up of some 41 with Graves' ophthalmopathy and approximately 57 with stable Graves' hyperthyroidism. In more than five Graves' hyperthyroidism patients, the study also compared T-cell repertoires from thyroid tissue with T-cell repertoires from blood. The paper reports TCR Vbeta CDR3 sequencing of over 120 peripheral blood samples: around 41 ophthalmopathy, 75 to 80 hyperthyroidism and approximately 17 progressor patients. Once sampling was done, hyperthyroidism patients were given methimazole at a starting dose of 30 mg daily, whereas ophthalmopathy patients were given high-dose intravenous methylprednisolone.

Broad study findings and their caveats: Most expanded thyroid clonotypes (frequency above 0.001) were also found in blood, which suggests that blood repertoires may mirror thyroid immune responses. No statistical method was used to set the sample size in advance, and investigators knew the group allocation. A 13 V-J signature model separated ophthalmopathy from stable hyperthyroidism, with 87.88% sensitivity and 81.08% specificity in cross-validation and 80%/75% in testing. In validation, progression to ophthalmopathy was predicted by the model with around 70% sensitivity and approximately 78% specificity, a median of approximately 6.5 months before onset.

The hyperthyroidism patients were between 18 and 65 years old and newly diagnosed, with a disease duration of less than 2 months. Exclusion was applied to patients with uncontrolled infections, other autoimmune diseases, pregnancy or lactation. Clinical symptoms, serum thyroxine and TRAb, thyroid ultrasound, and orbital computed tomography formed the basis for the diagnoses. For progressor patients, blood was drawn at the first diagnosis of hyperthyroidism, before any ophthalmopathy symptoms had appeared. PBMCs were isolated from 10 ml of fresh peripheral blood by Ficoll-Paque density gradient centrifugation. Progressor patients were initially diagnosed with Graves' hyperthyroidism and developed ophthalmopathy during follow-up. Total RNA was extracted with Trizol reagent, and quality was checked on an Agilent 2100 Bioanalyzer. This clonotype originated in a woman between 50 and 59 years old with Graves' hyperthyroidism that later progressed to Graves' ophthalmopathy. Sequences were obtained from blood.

The CDR3 protein sequence reads: CASLGPGSSYNEQFF. The nucleotide sequence is given as TGCGCCAGCTTAGGACCTGGAAGCTCCTACAATGAGCAGTTCTTC. The chain joins TRBV5-1 to TRBJ2-1, with the D segment identity uncertain. Spanning cysteine to phenylalanine, the CDR3 consists of 15 amino acids. The DNA shown is the 45-base CDR3, in frame from base 1. V loses 7 bases of germline sequence and J loses 0 bases, and the interval between the two ends is 14 bases. CDR1 is given as SGHRS and CDR2 as YFSETQ, both from the germline V gene.